Shown below are 21 T cell receptor beta chains from a single sample sequenced in a study of spatial heterogeneity in lung cancer. No antigen has been assigned to these receptors. Time point of the sample: sample taken at primary tumor resection. General observations from the study: Tumor mutation counts were tracked by expanded intratumoral alpha and beta TCR counts.

TCRdb used MiXCR to reprocess the 5' RACE reads, holding one entry per CDR3 protein. Among some 5,000 distinct CDR3 sequences listed, around 7.7% were seen once. Specimen: lung tumor tissue, collected at surgery. These receptors were obtained from a female donor with early-stage non-small cell lung cancer.

This clonotype was seen ten or more times. As DNA, the CDR3 is TGTGCCATCGGGGGACAGGCCACGAACACCGGGGAGCTGTTTTTT. Its protein is CAIGGQATNTGELFF. The chain couples TRBV10-3 to TRBJ2-2; 8 positions match TRBD1. V lost 8 bases, J lost 0 bases, and 5 bases stayed unmatched. Per germline, CDR1 ENHRY and CDR2 SYGVKD. The CDR3 is 15 amino acids.

This clonotype was seen at least ten times. The rearrangement uses TRBV27 and TRBJ1-6, with D perhaps TRBD1 (6 bases). Germline CDR1 MNHEY, CDR2 SMNVEV (reference sequence). CDR3 length equals 12 residues. Trimming stripped 5 bases from V and 11 bases from J, with 10 bases between. CDR3: CASSTTGTPLHF. In nucleotides, the CDR3 is TGTGCCAGCAGTACAACAGGGACACCCCTCCACTTT.

This clonotype is medium-sized within its sample. The chain carries TRBV25-1 and TRBJ1-2, with no clear D. Germline V CDR1 and CDR2: MGHDK, SYGVNS. V dropped 0 bases and J dropped 5 bases, with 19 bases sitting between them. This CDR3 region has 17 residues. This chain's CDR3 is CASSEYEGGRPIYGYTF. CDR3 in DNA: TGTGCCAGCAGTGAATACGAGGGAGGGAGGCCTATATATGGCTACACCTTC.

This clonotype was picked up many times. The V call is TRBV7-2, the J call TRBJ2-7; no reliable D call. The CDR3 has 13 amino acids. CDR1 SGHTA and CDR2 FQGNSA come from the germline V gene. The germline V and J ends were trimmed by 2 bases and 7 bases, with 12 bases remaining between them. The DNA for the CDR3 is TGTGCCAGCAGCTTAACCCCCGTGGGTGAGCAGTACTTC. The encoded protein is CASSLTPVGEQYF.

This clonotype showed up many times. The rearrangement uses TRBV11-1 and TRBJ2-5, with D possibly being TRBD1 or TRBD2 (6 bases each). CDR3 length: 14 amino acids. The germline V and J ends were trimmed by 5 bases and 10 bases, with 20 bases remaining between them. CDR1 and CDR2 from the germline V gene are SGHAT and FQDESV (reference sequence). For the CDR3, the DNA is TGTGCCAGCAGCCCACGGAGCCGAAGGGGGGACCAGTACTTC. The encoded protein is CASSPRSRRGDQYF.

The J gene is TRBJ1-5, the V gene TRBV30; TRBD1 aligns across 7 bases. The CDR3 totals 13 residues. Germline V gene data show CDR1 as GTSNPN and CDR2 as SVGIG (reference sequence). V shed 5 bases and J 4 bases; nucleotides not matched to a gene: 5. The CDR3 here is CAWAPGQNQPQHF. In nucleotides, the CDR3 is TGTGCCTGGGCGCCGGGACAGAATCAGCCCCAGCATTTT.

This clonotype was seen many times. The chain joins TRBV20-1 to TRBJ1-4; 9 bases are shared with TRBD1. Trimming took 4 bases from V and 4 from J; bases not matched to a gene: 4. The germline gives CDR1 DFQATT, CDR2 SNEGSKA (reference sequence). This CDR3 has 14 residues. The CDR3 loop reads CSAITGQGNEKLFF. In DNA form, the CDR3 reads TGCAGTGCTATTACGGGACAGGGTAATGAAAAACTGTTTTTT.

This clonotype was seen at least ten times. The chain carries TRBV27 and TRBJ2-7, with D maybe TRBD1 (6 bases). This CDR3 has 14 amino acids. Germline CDR1 reads MNHEY; CDR2 reads SMNVEV (reference sequence). Trimming pared 4 bases from V and 5 bases from J, leaving 15 bases between. DNA of the CDR3: TGTGCCAGCAGTTCCGGACAGTTAGTCCACGAGCAGTACTTC. This encodes CASSSGQLVHEQYF.

By share of the sample, this clonotype is medium-sized (0.01 to 0.1%). This chain uses TRBV24-1 with TRBJ1-4; the match to TRBD1 covers 7 bases. J gave up 8 bases and V 7 bases, and 6 bases lay outside the gene matches. CDR3 length equals 13 residues. Looked up from germline, CDR1 is KGHDR and CDR2 is SFDVKD. CDR3 in amino acids: CATSRTGIEKLFF. CDR3 coding DNA: TGTGCCACCAGCCGGACAGGAATCGAAAAACTGTTTTTT.

This clonotype has ten or more counts. The chain couples TRBV5-1 to TRBJ2-3; 12 positions agree with TRBD2. Unmatched junction bases numbered 9, after V lost 2 bases and J lost 2 bases. CDR1 and CDR2 (germline): SGHRS, YFSETQ. The CDR3 consists of 18 residues. CDR3 DNA: TGCGCCAGCAGCTTTTCTCCGCTAGCGGGAGGGATCACAGATACGCAGTATTTT. It codes for CASSFSPLAGGITDTQYF.

By share of the sample, this clonotype is large. The chain links TRBV28 to TRBJ2-2; D call uncertain. The CDR3 has 15 residues. Germline V gene lookup returns CDR1 MDHEN and CDR2 SYDVKM. V was cut by 3 bases and J by 0 bases, with 8 bases left in between. CDR3 bases: TGTGCCAGCAGTTTGAACACGGCGAACACCGGGGAGCTGTTTTTT. This gives the protein CASSLNTANTGELFF.

Ten or more counts support this clonotype. The CDR3 is CASGLALTGDTEAFF. The CDR3 region has the DNA TGTGCTAGTGGTTTGGCCTTAACAGGGGACACTGAAGCTTTCTTT. The V gene is TRBV12-5, the J gene TRBJ1-1, with 7 positions matching TRBD1. The V and J ends lost 1 base and 3 bases, in that order; junction bases with no gene match: 5. There are 15 residues in the CDR3. Per germline, CDR1 LGHNT and CDR2 FRNRAP.

By share of the sample, this clonotype is medium-sized. The genes are TRBV5-6 and TRBJ2-1; TRBD2 is a possible D gene (7 bases). Germline V gives CDR1 SGHDT, CDR2 YYEEEE. The CDR3 spans 15 residues. Trimming cost V 2 bases and J 3 bases, with 12 bases left between them. CDR3 loop: CASSFYGGLYNEQFF. For the CDR3, the DNA is TGTGCCAGCAGCTTCTACGGGGGGCTCTACAATGAGCAGTTCTTC.

Comment on this clonotype: A much larger clone lies a single base off, so this may be a read error. This chain links TRBV28 with TRBJ2-6, with D perhaps matching TRBD1 (5 bases). The CDR3 is 17 amino acids. Germline values: CDR1 MDHEN, CDR2 SYDVKM. Here the CDR3 DNA reads TGTGTCAGCGTCCGAAATGCAGGGTGGTCCGGGGCCAACGTCCTGACTTTC. This sequence encodes CVSVRNAGWSGANVLTF.

This clonotype is large within its sample. The CDR3 is CASSFPRQGGAYEQYF. CDR3 nucleotide sequence: TGTGCCAGCAGTTTCCCCCGACAGGGGGGGGCCTACGAGCAGTACTTC. The chain joins TRBV28 to TRBJ2-7, with 9 bases lining up with TRBD1. Germline loops: CDR1 MDHEN, CDR2 SYDVKM. V trimming: 3 bases; J trimming: 2 bases; junction bases outside the gene matches: 8. The CDR3 extends over 16 amino acids.

There are many counts of this clonotype. This sequence joins TRBV20-1 and TRBJ1-5, with TRBD1 matching over 9 bases. V lost 3 bases, J lost 7 bases, and 7 bases stayed unmatched. The germline gives CDR1 DFQATT, CDR2 SNEGSKA (reference sequence). The CDR3 contains 14 residues. In DNA, the CDR3 is TGCAGTGCTAGTGCCGGGACAGGGTACCAGCCCCAGCATTTT. It translates to CSASAGTGYQPQHF.

This clonotype qualifies as medium-sized. The chain recombines TRBV5-1 with TRBJ1-6; D gene uncertain. The germline V gene encodes CDR1 SGHRS and CDR2 YFSETQ. The CDR3 length is 15 residues. The germline V and J ends were trimmed by 1 base and 1 base, with 6 bases remaining between them. CDR3 sequence: CASSLSGSYNSPLHF. The CDR3 DNA is TGCGCCAGCAGCTTGTCGGGATCCTATAATTCACCCCTCCACTTT.

By proportion, this clonotype is medium-sized. The chain has TRBV27 and TRBJ2-1; D is unresolved. V was pared by 3 bases and J by 6 bases, with 12 bases between. The CDR3 is 14 residues long. Germline V gives CDR1 MNHEY, CDR2 SMNVEV (reference sequence). CDR3 region: CASSFLGVGNEQFF. The CDR3 DNA reads as TGTGCCAGCAGTTTTTTGGGTGTGGGCAATGAGCAGTTCTTC.

This clonotype was recorded many times. This sequence joins TRBV28 and TRBJ2-3, with TRBD1 as a possible D gene (6 bases). The germline gives CDR1 MDHEN, CDR2 SYDVKM. The CDR3 spans 17 residues. Trimming cost V 8 bases and J 0 bases, with 21 bases left between them. The CDR3 DNA is TGTGCCAGCTGGGACCGGATGTCACAGGGAAGCACAGATACGCAGTATTTT. This translates into CASWDRMSQGSTDTQYF. The whole variable domain, filled in from reference TRBV28 and TRBJ2-3, reads DVKVTQSSRYLVKRTGEKVFLECVQDMDHENMFWYRQDPGLGLRLIYFSYDVKMKEKGDIPEGYSVSREKKERFSLILESASTNQTSMYLCASWDRMSQGSTDTQYFGPGTRLTVL.

This clonotype is medium-sized. This chain connects TRBV11-2 to TRBJ2-7; TRBD1 is a possible D gene (9 bases). Trimming left V 9 bases short and J 4 bases short, with 31 bases between. The CDR3 is 18 amino acids. Germline CDR1 is SGHAT and CDR2 is FQNNGV. This chain's CDR3 is CASNRGWGTGSSGYEQYF. In nucleotides, the CDR3 is TGTGCCAGTAACCGTGGGTGGGGGACAGGGTCTAGCGGGTACGAGCAGTACTTC.

Ten or more counts support this clonotype. The J gene is TRBJ2-3, the V gene TRBV20-1; D is ambiguous. Germline V CDR1 and CDR2: DFQATT, SNEGSKA (reference sequence). This CDR3 has 14 residues. Trimming left V 3 bases short and J 0 bases short, with 10 bases between. The CDR3: CSARAATSTDTQYF. As DNA, the CDR3 is TGCAGTGCTAGGGCGGCTACTAGCACAGATACGCAGTATTTT.